The 15 T cell receptor beta chains below were found in one sample sequenced in a study of blood T cells in healthy people across ages. For the second PCR, which ran for 7 to 11 cycles, a sample-barcoded 5' primer and a J-beta primer mix were used. TCRdb used MiXCR to reprocess the 5' RACE reads, holding one entry per CDR3 protein. The table records 1.5 million to 2 million distinct CDR3 sequences, about two fifths of them present only once. The sequencing sample was made of blood. The receptors originated from a human donor in good health.

With regard to this clonotype: One end of the junction varies from germline; a read error may be responsible. The V call is TRBV6-5, the J call TRBJ2-1; the match to TRBD1 covers 9 bases. The CDR3 totals 15 residues. The germline CDR1 and CDR2 sequences are MNHEY and SVGAGI. The CDR3 reads CACRADRGRYNEQFF. As DNA, the CDR3 is TGTGCCTGCAGGGCGGACAGGGGACGATACAATGAGCAGTTCTTC.

The chain is built from TRBV7-9 and TRBJ2-5; D unclear. Matching the DNA end better, TRBJ2-7 makes the J call doubtful. The V gene's germline CDR1 is SEHNR and CDR2 FQNEAQ (reference sequence). The CDR3 contains 13 residues. CDR3 sequence reads: CASSSPTDYEQYF. The DNA for the CDR3 is TGTGCCAGCAGCTCCCCGACGGACTACGAGCAGTACTTC.

A few counts support this clonotype. The chain joins TRBV12-3 or TRBV12-4 to TRBJ2-3; D possibly uses TRBD1 or TRBD2 (5 bases each). The CDR3 consists of 18 residues. V was pared by 8 bases and J by 2 bases, with 26 bases between. The CDR3 nucleotides are TGTGCCAGCCTTGGCGAAGGGACGGAATACTCGGCCACAGATACGCAGTATTTT. Protein sequence: CASLGEGTEYSATDTQYF.

The V and J genes are TRBV10-3 and TRBJ2-3; either TRBD1 or TRBD2 may supply D (5 bases each). This CDR3 has 11 amino acids. The germline gives CDR1 ENHRY, CDR2 SYGVKD. Trimming removed 8 bases from V and 8 bases from J, with 11 bases in between. CDR3 protein: CAILGDGTQYF. CDR3 coding DNA: TGTGCCATCTTAGGGGACGGTACGCAGTATTTT.

The V gene is TRBV9, the J gene TRBJ1-4; 8 bases are a match to TRBD1. The V and J ends lost 3 bases and 9 bases, in that order; junction bases with no gene match: 7. Germline values: CDR1 SGDLS, CDR2 YYNGEE. CDR3 length: 14 amino acids. CDR3 region: CASSDAGQGQKLFF. The CDR3 DNA follows: TGTGCCAGCAGCGACGCAGGACAGGGTCAAAAACTGTTTTTT.

This clonotype occurred once. The chain links TRBV2 to TRBJ2-3; D uncertain. Germline V gene lookup returns CDR1 SNHLY and CDR2 FYNNEI. The V end was cut by 8 bases, the J end by 6 bases, with 9 bases between. The CDR3 runs 11 residues. CDR3 protein: CASFGVDTQYF. The DNA for the CDR3 is TGTGCCAGCTTTGGTGTGGATACGCAGTATTTT.

This chain uses TRBV25-1 with TRBJ2-4; the D gene is possibly TRBD2 (7 bases). TRBJ2-5 explains the end of the DNA better; the J call may be wrong. Germline values: CDR1 MGHDK, CDR2 SYGVNS. This CDR3 contains 14 residues. CDR3 sequence: CASTGAGEGETQYF. CDR3 DNA sequence: TGTGCCAGCACGGGGGCGGGGGAGGGAGAGACCCAGTACTTC.

This clonotype has more than one count but fewer than ten. The chain joins TRBV7-9 to TRBJ2-7; 8 bases fit TRBD1. CDR1 is SEHNR and CDR2 is FQNEAQ in the germline V gene (reference sequence). The length of the CDR3 is 13 residues. The V segment lost 4 bases and the J segment 7 bases; nucleotides outside the gene matches: 6. CDR3 loop: CASSWTGLGEQYF. For the CDR3, the DNA is TGTGCCAGCAGCTGGACAGGGTTAGGTGAGCAGTACTTC.

This clonotype was detected only a few times. The genes are TRBV15 and TRBJ1-5; no clear D gene. Trimming removed 0 bases at V and 8 bases at J, with 8 bases between. Germline V CDR1 and CDR2: LNHNV, YYDKDF (reference sequence). This CDR3 is built from 13 residues. The DNA of the CDR3 is TGTGCCACCAGCAGAGACTCAGCGGAGCCCCAGCATTTT. This translates into CATSRDSAEPQHF. The full variable domain, in which reference TRBV15 and TRBJ1-5 provide the parts outside the CDR3, is DAMVIQNPRYQVTQFGKPVTLSCSQTLNHNVMYWYQQKSSQAPKLLFHYYDKDFNNEADTPDNFQSRRPNTSFCFLDIRSPGLGDTAMYLCATSRDSAEPQHFGDGTRLSIL.

This clonotype was counted between two and nine times. The CDR3 loop reads CASSSPPGGLGYTF. For the CDR3, the DNA is TGTGCCAGCAGCTCCCCTCCAGGGGGGCTCGGCTACACCTTC. This chain connects TRBV7-9 to TRBJ1-2; 7 bases match TRBD1. Germline-derived CDR1 and CDR2 are SEHNR and FQNEAQ (reference sequence). J was trimmed by 8 bases and V by 4 bases; bases with no gene match: 10. The CDR3 runs 14 residues.

On this clonotype: One end of the junction fails to match germline, which may point to a read error. The chain couples TRBV28 to TRBJ2-3; 14 nucleotides agree with TRBD2. The CDR3 runs 15 residues. Germline V gene lookup returns CDR1 MDHEN and CDR2 SYDVKM. The CDR3 coding sequence is TGTACCAGCAGGCGGACTAGCGGGGGGACAGATACGCGGTATTTT. Translating it yields CTSRRTSGGTDTRYF.

The V gene is TRBV20-1, the J gene TRBJ2-1; 11 bases line up with TRBD2. The CDR3 contains 14 residues. Germline lookup yields CDR1 DFQATT and CDR2 SNEGSKA (reference sequence). V shed 4 bases and J 8 bases; nucleotides not matched to a gene: 7. In DNA form, the CDR3 reads TGCAGTGCTATACTAGCGGGGGCCAGGGATGAGCAGTTCTTC. Translation: CSAILAGARDEQFF.

Worth noting for this clonotype: At one of its ends the junction is not consistent with the germline gene, which may arise from a read error. The V gene is TRBV6-5, the J gene TRBJ1-4; D may be TRBD1 (6 bases). Looked up from germline, CDR1 is MNHEY and CDR2 is SVGAGI. The CDR3 runs to 13 residues. DNA of the CDR3: TGTGCCAGCCAGGGGCAGGGGTATGAAAAACGGTTTTTT. Its translation: CASQGQGYEKRFF.

The chain carries TRBV15 and TRBJ2-3; D remains unclear. This CDR3 has 13 residues. Trimming stripped 2 bases from V and 0 bases from J, with 3 bases between. CDR1 is LNHNV and CDR2 is YYDKDF in the germline V gene (reference sequence). This chain's CDR3 is CATSRSSTDTQYF. CDR3 coding DNA: TGTGCCACCAGCAGATCCAGCACAGATACGCAGTATTTT.

The chain employs TRBV24-1 and TRBJ2-3; 7 bases fit TRBD2. V gave up 1 base and J gave up 1 base; unmatched junction bases: 10. Germline CDR1 KGHDR, CDR2 SFDVKD. The CDR3 consists of 18 residues. Here the CDR3 reads CATSDFPPSGVGTDTQYF. For the CDR3, the DNA is TGTGCCACCAGTGATTTTCCGCCCAGCGGGGTCGGCACAGATACGCAGTATTTT.